Presented here are 25 T cell receptor beta chains from one specimen sequenced in a study of identical twins. TCRdb independently ran MiXCR on the 5' RACE reads; one entry per CDR3 protein. The repertoire holds 500,000 to 550,000 distinct CDR3 sequences, 20% to 25% seen once, with 0.48% in the top ten. The data also belong to a second study, concerning yellow fever vaccine responses in identical twins.

Sequenced material: CD4+ T cells sorted from blood. The receptors stem from a woman under 30 in good health.

In this sample, this clonotype turned up a few times. The V gene is TRBV7-9, the J gene TRBJ2-3, with TRBD1 identical over 8 bases. Germline values: CDR1 SEHNR, CDR2 FQNEAQ (reference sequence). Trimming took 5 bases from V and 0 from J; bases not matched to a gene: 7. The CDR3 spans 16 residues. The CDR3 coding sequence is TGTGCCAGCAGCCCCACCCGACAGGGGAGCACAGATACGCAGTATTTT. It yields the protein CASSPTRQGSTDTQYF. The whole variable domain, remainder taken from reference TRBV7-9 and TRBJ2-3, is DTGVSQNPRHKITKRGQNVTFRCDPISEHNRLYWYRQTLGQGPEFLTYFQNEAQLEKSRLLSDRFSAERPKGSFSTLEIQRTEQGDSAMYLCASSPTRQGSTDTQYFGPGTRLTVL.

The chain recombines TRBV13 with TRBJ2-1; TRBD1 might be the D (5 bases). Germline V gene sequence: CDR1 PRHDT, CDR2 FYEKMQ (reference sequence). The CDR3 is made up of 16 amino acids. The V gene lost 5 bases and the J gene lost 6 bases, with 20 bases spanning the gap. The CDR3, as DNA: TGTGCCAGCAGCCTTCTCTGGCAGGGAAACCTCAATGAGCAGTTCTTC. Residues: CASSLLWQGNLNEQFF. Combining the CDR3 with reference TRBV13 and TRBJ2-1 gives the whole variable domain AAGVIQSPRHLIKEKRETATLKCYPIPRHDTVYWYQQGPGQDPQFLISFYEKMQSDKGSIPDRFSAQQFSDYHSELNMSSLELGDSALYFCASSLLWQGNLNEQFFGPGTRLTVL.

The sample holds a few counts of this clonotype. This sequence joins TRBV4-1 and TRBJ1-3, with D hard to call. The CDR3 is 15 residues long. V was trimmed by 1 base and J by 1 base, leaving 8 bases between them. The germline gives CDR1 MGHRA, CDR2 YSYEKL. The CDR3 loop is CASSQVSGSGNTIYF. The CDR3, as DNA: TGCGCCAGCAGCCAAGTATCCGGGTCTGGAAACACCATATATTTT.

CDR3: CASSKGQTNTGELFF. For the CDR3, the DNA is TGTGCCAGCAGCAAGGGACAGACGAACACCGGGGAGCTGTTTTTT. The V call is TRBV11-2, the J call TRBJ2-2; 7 bases line up with TRBD1. CDR1 and CDR2 from the germline V gene are SGHAT and FQNNGV. V dropped 5 bases and J dropped 0; count of bases not matched to a gene: 3. This CDR3 spans 15 amino acids.

This clonotype was seen more than once but under ten times. The chain links TRBV6-1 to TRBJ2-1; 7 positions agree with TRBD1. Looked up from germline, CDR1 is MNHNS and CDR2 is SASEGT. J was trimmed by 0 bases and V by 5 bases; bases with no gene match: 7. CDR3 length: 16 amino acids. The chain's CDR3 is CASSQTGQSSYNEQFF. CDR3 coding DNA: TGTGCCAGCAGTCAAACGGGACAGAGCTCCTACAATGAGCAGTTCTTC.

This clonotype came up many times. The chain recombines TRBV6-5 with TRBJ1-5; a weak D match, TRBD1 (6 bases). The CDR3 has 14 amino acids. Germline CDR1 reads MNHEY; CDR2 reads SVGAGI. The V end was cut by 5 bases, the J end by 0 bases, with 8 bases between. The CDR3 sequence is CASSRGDSNQPQHF. The CDR3 nucleotides read TGTGCCAGCAGTAGGGGGGATAGCAATCAGCCCCAGCATTTT.

This clonotype was observed many times. The J gene is TRBJ1-6, the V gene TRBV12-3 or TRBV12-4, with a tentative D call TRBD1 (6 bases). This CDR3 spans 15 amino acids. Between the trimmed V and J ends, which lost 6 bases and 6 bases, there was a span of 15 bases. CDR3 sequence reads: CASRLGQIFNSPLHF. CDR3 sequence (DNA): TGTGCCAGCAGGCTCGGACAGATCTTTAATTCACCCCTCCACTTT.

This clonotype was seen more than once but under ten times. The chain employs TRBV10-3 and TRBJ2-3; maybe TRBD1 (7 bases). The CDR3 is 15 residues long. CDR1 is ENHRY and CDR2 is SYGVKD in the germline V gene. V lost 7 bases to trimming and J lost 4 bases, with 18 bases between them. CDR3 DNA: TGTGCCATCAAGGCAGGGGGGAGTGGGTCAGATACGCAGTATTTT. Translating it yields CAIKAGGSGSDTQYF.

This clonotype was counted between two and nine times. The chain links TRBV11-1 to TRBJ2-3; maybe TRBD2 (5 bases). The V and J ends lost 5 bases and 1 base respectively, with 16 bases between them. From germline, CDR1 is SGHAT and CDR2 FQDESV (reference sequence). The CDR3 consists of 16 residues. CDR3 protein: CASSVQGLRGTDTQYF. CDR3 nucleotide sequence: TGTGCCAGCAGCGTTCAAGGCTTGCGGGGCACAGATACGCAGTATTTT. Complete variable domain (other parts from reference TRBV11-1 and TRBJ2-3): EAEVAQSPRYKITEKSQAVAFWCDPISGHATLYWYRQILGQGPELLVQFQDESVVDDSQLPKDRFSAERLKGVDSTLKIQPAELGDSAMYLCASSVQGLRGTDTQYFGPGTRLTVL.

This clonotype was detected only a few times. V and J are TRBV4-2 and TRBJ1-1; D remains ambiguous. This CDR3 is 14 amino acids long. CDR1 and CDR2 from the germline V gene are LGHNA and YNFKEQ. The V end was cut by 0 bases, the J end by 6 bases, with 11 bases between. Here the CDR3 reads CASSQDRLGSEAFF. In nucleotides, the CDR3 is TGTGCCAGCAGCCAAGATAGGTTAGGGTCTGAAGCTTTCTTT.

The chain couples TRBV20-1 to TRBJ2-1; 8 bases are shared with TRBD1. This CDR3 spans 14 amino acids. The V segment lost 5 bases and the J segment 2 bases; nucleotides outside the gene matches: 5. From germline, CDR1 is DFQATT and CDR2 SNEGSKA (reference sequence). CDR3 loop: CSAYRGSAYNEQFF. The DNA for the CDR3 is TGCAGTGCTTACAGGGGGAGTGCCTACAATGAGCAGTTCTTC.

This chain joins TRBV6-1 and TRBJ2-2; TRBD2 agrees at 9 bases. CDR1 and CDR2 from the germline V gene are MNHNS and SASEGT. The CDR3 has 17 residues. V was clipped by 2 bases and J by 5 bases; unmatched bases: 9. The CDR3 nucleotides are TGTGCCAGCAGTGAACTAGCGGGGAGGCCAGGGACCGGGGAGCTGTTTTTT. It yields the protein CASSELAGRPGTGELFF.

This clonotype was recorded a few times. The gene calls are TRBV10-2 and TRBJ2-5; 10 bases match TRBD2. The CDR3 extends over 17 amino acids. The trim removed 0 bases at V and 5 bases at J, leaving 9 bases unmatched. Germline lookup yields CDR1 WSHSY and CDR2 SAAADI. The CDR3 loop is CASSESTSGGAGETQYF. As DNA, the CDR3 is TGCGCCAGCAGTGAGTCGACCAGCGGGGGGGCCGGGGAGACCCAGTACTTC.

The J gene is TRBJ2-5, the V gene TRBV5-1, with 9 bases identical to TRBD1. The CDR3 length is 14 residues. J was trimmed by 5 bases and V by 4 bases; bases with no gene match: 6. Germline V lookup: CDR1 SGHRS, CDR2 YFSETQ. CDR3 sequence (DNA): TGCGCCAGCAGCAGAGGGACAGGGAGTGAGACCCAGTACTTC. Its protein is CASSRGTGSETQYF.

The rearrangement joins TRBV20-1 to TRBJ1-1; D is perhaps TRBD1 (5 bases). This CDR3 has 13 amino acids. Germline loops: CDR1 DFQATT, CDR2 SNEGSKA (reference sequence). Deletions cut 3 bases from V and 1 base from J, with 9 bases between. CDR3 residues: CSARGPTNTEAFF. CDR3 nucleotide sequence: TGCAGTGCTAGGGGACCGACGAACACTGAAGCTTTCTTT.

This clonotype has just a few counts. The chain joins TRBV20-1 to TRBJ1-5; the D is unclear. V was clipped by 6 bases and J by 0 bases, with 9 bases between them. CDR1 and CDR2 from the germline V gene are DFQATT and SNEGSKA (reference sequence). The CDR3 loop spans 13 amino acids. CDR3 coding DNA: TGCAGTGCGGGCAGATATAGCAATCAGCCCCAGCATTTT. Its translation is CSAGRYSNQPQHF.

The genes are TRBV10-3 and TRBJ1-1; no firm D call. V dropped 4 bases and J dropped 1 base, with 7 bases sitting between them. The CDR3 has 13 amino acids. The germline V gene encodes CDR1 ENHRY and CDR2 SYGVKD. The CDR3 DNA is TGTGCCATCAGTGGGGCAGCGAACACTGAAGCTTTCTTT. Its translation is CAISGAANTEAFF.

This clonotype was counted a few times. This chain joins TRBV6-1 and TRBJ2-1; 9 positions agree with TRBD1. The CDR3 contains 16 residues. The germline gives CDR1 MNHNS, CDR2 SASEGT. Trimming cost V 6 bases and J 7 bases; bases outside gene matches: 13. The CDR3 protein is CASRGGQGMSGNEQFF. As DNA, the CDR3 is TGTGCCAGCAGGGGGGGACAGGGTATGAGTGGAAATGAGCAGTTCTTC.

V gene TRBV29-1 combines with J gene TRBJ2-3, with 7 positions matching TRBD1. The CDR3 is 13 residues long. Germline CDR1 and CDR2: SQVTM and ANQGSEA. Trimming removed 7 bases from V and 5 bases from J; junction bases left unmatched: 9. The CDR3 protein is CSDAGQVGDTQYF. In DNA, the CDR3 is TGCAGCGACGCCGGACAGGTAGGAGATACGCAGTATTTT.

V is TRBV5-1 and J is TRBJ2-3; D may be TRBD2 (7 bases). The CDR3 contains 17 residues. Germline CDR1 SGHRS, CDR2 YFSETQ. V lost 2 bases and J lost 2, with 18 bases in between. CDR3 region: CASSFSSGGGNTDTQYF. In DNA form, the CDR3 reads TGCGCCAGCAGCTTCTCCTCTGGGGGGGGCAACACAGATACGCAGTATTTT.

V gene TRBV5-1 combines with J gene TRBJ2-2; 7 bases agree with TRBD1. The junction had 6 bases not matched to a gene; V was cut back by 9 bases and J by 4 bases. Germline V lookup: CDR1 SGHRS, CDR2 YFSETQ. The CDR3 is made up of 13 amino acids. CDR3 in DNA: TGCGCCAATGGACAGGCGGCCACCGGGGAGCTGTTTTTT. Its translation is CANGQAATGELFF.

This clonotype was seen a few times. The chain employs TRBV28 and TRBJ2-7, with no clear D. The CDR3 runs 15 residues. V lost 7 bases and J lost 0, with 16 bases in between. Germline CDR1 is MDHEN and CDR2 is SYDVKM. The CDR3 sequence is CASTSIGISSYEQYF. DNA of the CDR3: TGTGCCAGCACCTCAATCGGCATCAGCTCCTACGAGCAGTACTTC.

This clonotype was observed a handful of times. The rearrangement joins TRBV12-3 or TRBV12-4 to TRBJ1-6; a weak D match, TRBD1 (5 bases). CDR3 length: 13 amino acids. V lost 5 bases to trimming and J lost 14 bases, with 16 bases between them. Written as DNA, the CDR3 is TGTGCCAGCAGTCGTCAGCAGGGTGACACCCTCCACTTT. Its protein product is CASSRQQGDTLHF.

This clonotype was counted a few times. The J gene is TRBJ2-2, the V gene TRBV12-3 or TRBV12-4, with 8 bases aligning to TRBD1. The CDR3 extends over 17 amino acids. With V trimmed by 2 bases and J by 6 bases, 11 bases remained unmatched. The CDR3 DNA reads as TGTGCCAGCAGTTTACCTCGCGGGACAGGTCCTTCCGGGGAGCTGTTTTTT. Translated, it gives CASSLPRGTGPSGELFF.

The chain couples TRBV20-1 to TRBJ2-7, with D uncertain. The V end was cut by 3 bases, the J end by 2 bases, with 8 bases between. Germline values: CDR1 DFQATT, CDR2 SNEGSKA (reference sequence). The CDR3 sequence is 12 residues long. CDR3 in DNA: TGCAGTGCTAGTGTCGCAACCTACGAGCAGTACTTC. Protein product: CSASVATYEQYF.